Here is one T cell receptor (beta chain) with its context. This clonotype has a single count. Its antigen is unknown. Qualities for individual bases were not recorded, and no much larger clone is one base off. One read alone is weak evidence. Unmatched junction bases come to 7, with V trimmed by 6 bases and J by 0 bases. CDR1 and CDR2 are drawn from the germline V gene: SGHAT, FQNNGV. The CDR3 runs 17 residues from the cysteine to the phenylalanine. The retained sequence is limited to the CDR3, 51 bases, with the frame set at the first base. The TCR beta CDR3 regions were amplified from RNA transcripts. The TCR CDR3 was subjected to a first round of RT-PCR using the HTBI primer set and the Qiagen OneStep RT-PCR kit. A second multiplex PCR round built the libraries, followed by size selection and purification. Libraries were sequenced paired-end with 100 bp reads on an Illumina HiSeq2000. Per the source publication's procedure: SOAPnuke was used to process the raw data, with reads discarded if the reads contained adapters or uncalled bases, had a mean Phred below 15, or lacked an exact constant-primer or identifier match. COPE v1.2.5 was used to merge high-quality paired reads, and clonotypes were defined as unique nucleotide sequences. MiTCR v1.1 was used to align the clonotypes against IMGT TRBV, TRBD and TRBJ reference segments. Analysis was restricted to V-J combinations with a frequency above 0.0001, which covered 98% to 99.2% of repertoires. A TCS score was defined as the ratio of F50 (clonal expansion) to E x V (chaos), with BLOSUM62-based TCRdist applied between CDR3 peptides within each V-J. Welch's t-statistics and random forest reduced several hundred V-J features to roughly 13, which were used in a naive Bayes classifier (R e1071). The Morisita-Horn index was used to measure how similar the thyroid and blood repertoires were. TCRdb's own reprocessing of the public reads used fastp at Q25 and MiXCR and kept productive beta chains. CDR3 protein duplicates are merged, each entry listing the most common genes and DNA. The V and J calls reflect TCRdb's pipeline rather than the authors' work. This sample comprises about 840,000 distinct CDR3 sequences, roughly 40% of them detected only once. Of the sample, approximately 8.7% is held by the ten largest clones.

Graves' hyperthyroidism was defined as stable when no progression to ophthalmopathy occurred over 18 months of follow-up. Hyperthyroidism patients were newly diagnosed, had a disease duration of under 2 months, and were aged 18 to 65 years. Patients with uncontrolled infections, other autoimmune diseases, pregnancy or lactation were excluded. Clinical symptoms, serum thyroxine and TRAb, thyroid ultrasound, and orbital computed tomography formed the basis for the diagnoses. PBMCs were separated from about 10 ml of fresh peripheral blood using Ficoll-Paque density gradient centrifugation. Total RNA was extracted with Trizol reagent, and quality was checked on an Agilent 2100 Bioanalyzer. The source of the sample is a study of T cells in Graves' hyperthyroidism and ophthalmopathy (dated by TCRdb to between 2018 and 2021). Regarding the research as a whole: Peripheral blood samples were taken at initial diagnosis, before any treatment was given. Prospective prediction of ophthalmopathy was tested in an independent validation cohort consisting of 18 hyperthyroidism patients and 15 to 17 patients who later progressed to ophthalmopathy. In addition, the study compared T-cell repertoires in thyroid tissue and in blood from roughly 6 Graves' hyperthyroidism patients. The 75 to 100 discovery patients were divided at random into training and test sets in a 7:3 ratio. To identify TCR V-J signatures that set the groups apart, the researchers used a discovery cohort of 90 to 100 patients, made up of 40 to 45 with Graves' ophthalmopathy and 57 with stable Graves' hyperthyroidism. Following sampling, methimazole starting at 30 mg daily was given to hyperthyroidism patients, and high-dose intravenous methylprednisolone was given to ophthalmopathy patients. The paper describes TCR Vbeta CDR3 sequencing of 140 or so peripheral blood samples, made up of under 50 ophthalmopathy patients, 70 to 75 hyperthyroidism patients and 17 progressor patients.

Points the paper makes about the study in general: No statistical method was used to set the sample size in advance, and investigators knew the group allocation. Blood samples also contained most of the expanded thyroid clonotypes (frequency above 0.001), which suggests that blood repertoires may reflect thyroid immune responses. In cross-validation, a model built on a 13 V-J signature told ophthalmopathy apart from stable hyperthyroidism with approximately 90% sensitivity and around 84% specificity, and in testing the same model reached 80%/75%. In validation, progression to ophthalmopathy was predicted by the model with 70.59% sensitivity and 72.22% specificity, a median of 6.5 months before onset.

This TCR came from a man aged 18 to 29 with Graves' hyperthyroidism. Sequenced material: blood. The V and J genes are TRBV11-2 and TRBJ1-6; 8 bases in between match TRBD1. The CDR3 region has the sequence CASSFWDRSSYNSPLHF. The DNA sequence follows: TGTGCCAGCAGTTTCTGGGACAGGAGCTCCTATAATTCACCCCTCCACTTT.